What follows are 26 T cell receptor beta chains derived from one specimen sequenced in a study of blood T cell repertoires in COVID-19. Produced via immunoSEQ multiplex PCR; TCRdb's table is partial and in-frame only. The sample shows some 150,000 clones, roughly 88% of them seen only once. The sample was peripheral blood. The receptors derive from a woman aged 55-75 years with acute or convalescent COVID-19.

The chain carries TRBV10-3 and TRBJ2-5, with 7 bases matching TRBD1. Trimming cost V 10 bases and J 4 bases; bases outside gene matches: 12. The CDR3 has 14 residues. Per germline, CDR1 ENHRY and CDR2 SYGVKD. This chain's CDR3 is CATTHEAGGETQYF. As DNA, the CDR3 is TGTGCCACTACCCATGAGGCAGGGGGAGAGACCCAGTACTTC.

V usage is TRBV5-1 and J usage is TRBJ2-1, with TRBD1 matching over 7 bases. The junction had 1 base not matched to a gene; V was cut back by 4 bases and J by 6 bases. The CDR3 runs to 12 residues. Germline V lookup: CDR1 SGHRS, CDR2 YFSETQ. CDR3 in amino acids: CASSRQGNEQFF. In DNA, the CDR3 is TGCGCCAGCAGCCGACAGGGCAATGAGCAGTTCTTC.

The J gene is TRBJ1-6, the V gene TRBV5-5; unclear D gene. The germline V gene has CDR1 SGHKS and CDR2 YYEKEE (reference sequence). The CDR3 is 14 residues long. V was cut by 4 bases and J by 9 bases, with 14 bases left in between. The CDR3 sequence: CASSGEVILSPLHF. The CDR3 bases are TGTGCCAGCAGCGGGGAGGTTATTCTTTCACCCCTCCACTTT.

The chain uses TRBV4-2 and TRBJ2-7; 7 nucleotides align to TRBD1. CDR1 and CDR2 from the germline V gene are LGHNA and YNFKEQ. J was trimmed by 0 bases and V by 0 bases; bases with no gene match: 5. CDR3 length: 16 amino acids. CDR3 amino acids: CASSQDLSGGSYEQYF. For the CDR3, the DNA is TGTGCCAGCAGCCAAGATCTCTCAGGGGGCTCCTACGAGCAGTACTTC.

The chain carries TRBV5-6 and TRBJ1-6; 9 bases match TRBD1. Germline V gives CDR1 SGHDT, CDR2 YYEEEE. The CDR3 is 16 residues long. V was pared by 4 bases and J by 4 bases, with 6 bases of the junction left unmatched. CDR3 DNA sequence: TGTGCCAGCAGCCGCGGACAGGGGACATATAATTCACCCCTCCACTTT. This gives the protein CASSRGQGTYNSPLHF.

The chain is built from TRBV7-9 and TRBJ1-3; D is ambiguous. The germline CDR1 and CDR2 sequences are SEHNR and FQNEAQ (reference sequence). The CDR3 runs 15 residues. The V gene lost 5 bases and the J gene lost 2 bases, with 13 bases spanning the gap. In nucleotides, the CDR3 is TGTGCCAGCAGCCCACGGAGGGCGACTGGAAACACCATATATTTT. It is translated as CASSPRRATGNTIYF.

The chain combines TRBV7-8 with TRBJ1-4, with D uncertain. Germline values: CDR1 SGHVS, CDR2 FQNEAQ. The V gene lost 4 bases and the J gene lost 7 bases, with 10 bases spanning the gap. CDR3 length: 13 amino acids. The CDR3 bases are TGTGCCAGCAGCTCCAGGTGGTTTGAAAAACTGTTTTTT. Its protein is CASSSRWFEKLFF.

This chain joins TRBV12-3 or TRBV12-4 and TRBJ1-2; tentatively, D is TRBD1 (6 bases). Trimming removed 10 bases from V and 1 base from J, with 13 bases in between. The CDR3 has 13 residues. CDR3 sequence (DNA): TGTGCCACGACCGGACAGAATAACTATGGCTACACCTTC. Translation gives CATTGQNNYGYTF.

The genes are TRBV7-9 and TRBJ1-2; TRBD1 might be the D (5 bases). V gave up 1 base and J gave up 4 bases, with 13 bases separating them. CDR1 and CDR2 from the germline V gene are SEHNR and FQNEAQ (reference sequence). The length of the CDR3 is 15 residues. In DNA, the CDR3 is TGTGCCAGCAGCTTAGGTCAGGGCGCCTCCTATGGCTACACCTTC. Amino acids: CASSLGQGASYGYTF. Based on the CDR3 plus reference TRBV7-9 and TRBJ1-2, the full variable domain is DTGVSQNPRHKITKRGQNVTFRCDPISEHNRLYWYRQTLGQGPEFLTYFQNEAQLEKSRLLSDRFSAERPKGSFSTLEIQRTEQGDSAMYLCASSLGQGASYGYTFGSGTRLTVV.

This clone is a singleton in its sample. This sequence joins TRBV5-8 and TRBJ2-7, with TRBD1 matching over 9 bases. Germline loops: CDR1 SGHTS, CDR2 YDEGEE. The CDR3 length is 14 residues. J was trimmed by 0 bases and V by 6 bases; bases with no gene match: 4. The CDR3 loop is CASTHRGLSYEQYF. The CDR3 DNA follows: TGTGCCAGCACCCACAGGGGGCTCTCCTACGAGCAGTACTTC.

This clone was detected a few times. This sequence joins TRBV3-1 (or the pseudogene TRBV3-2) and TRBJ2-5; 8 bases fit TRBD2. There are 14 residues in the CDR3. Germline V gene lookup returns CDR1 LGHDT and CDR2 YNNKEL (reference sequence). Losses at the gene ends were 3 bases for V and 5 bases for J; bases not matched to a gene: 5. Here the CDR3 reads CASSHRGGRETQYF. The CDR3 nucleotides are TGTGCCAGCAGCCACCGGGGGGGACGTGAGACCCAGTACTTC.

This chain links TRBV19 with TRBJ1-1, with TRBD1 matching 8 bases. This CDR3 has 16 amino acids. The V and J ends lost 5 bases and 4 bases, in that order; junction bases with no gene match: 12. Germline lookup yields CDR1 LNHDA and CDR2 SQIVND (reference sequence). The CDR3 DNA is TGTGCCAGTAGTGACAGGGGCGGCGGGGGAAGCACTGAAGCTTTCTTT. It yields the protein CASSDRGGGGSTEAFF.

This clone was counted a few times. This sequence joins TRBV2 and TRBJ2-2; D uncertain. Trimming cost V 6 bases and J 6 bases, with 8 bases left between them. The CDR3 spans 12 residues. Germline assignment: CDR1 SNHLY and CDR2 FYNNEI. The CDR3: CASSERAGELFF. The CDR3, as DNA: TGTGCCAGCAGCGAACGAGCCGGGGAGCTGTTTTTT.

The count of this clone is one. This chain connects TRBV5-1 to TRBJ2-1; 9 bases map to TRBD2. The V gene end was trimmed by 2 bases and the J gene end by 9 bases; junction bases not matched to a gene: 9. This CDR3 is 15 amino acids long. Germline V CDR1 and CDR2: SGHRS, YFSETQ. CDR3 region: CASSLSLAGDGEQFF. DNA for the CDR3: TGCGCCAGCAGCTTATCCTTAGCGGGGGACGGTGAGCAGTTCTTC.

The CDR3 protein is CASSPFLAGSTNEKLFF. The CDR3 DNA reads as TGTGCCAGCTCACCTTTCTTGGCGGGATCAACTAATGAAAAACTGTTTTTT. The V gene is TRBV18, the J gene TRBJ1-4; D gene unclear. The CDR3 is made up of 17 amino acids. CDR1 is KGHSH, CDR2 LQKENI, per germline. V lost 3 bases and J 0 bases, leaving 14 bases between the germline ends. Full variable domain (rest looked up from reference TRBV18 and TRBJ1-4): NAGVMQNPRHLVRRRGQEARLRCSPMKGHSHVYWYRQLPEEGLKFMVYLQKENIIDESGMPKERFSAEFPKEGPSILRIQQVVRGDSAAYFCASSPFLAGSTNEKLFFGSGTQLSVL.

The count of this clone is one. The rearrangement links TRBV3-1 (or the pseudogene TRBV3-2) to TRBJ1-5; D ambiguous. Trimming shortened V by 0 bases and J by 4 bases, and 4 bases separated the two germline ends. The CDR3 has 13 amino acids. Germline assignment: CDR1 LGHDT and CDR2 YNNKEL (reference sequence). DNA for the CDR3: TGTGCCAGCAGCCAAGATCAAAATCAGCCCCAGCATTTT. This encodes CASSQDQNQPQHF.

The chain uses TRBV7-2 and TRBJ2-5; no reliable D call. The CDR3 runs 18 residues. Germline CDR1 reads SGHTA; CDR2 reads FQGNSA. The ends were cut back, 4 bases at V and 1 base at J, with 22 bases in the middle. The CDR3 sequence: CASSWNLAHYIGQETQYF. The CDR3 DNA reads TGTGCCAGCAGCTGGAACTTAGCCCACTATATCGGCCAAGAGACCCAGTACTTC.

The chain has TRBV20-1 and TRBJ1-6; D gene uncertain. Germline CDR1 is DFQATT and CDR2 is SNEGSKA (reference sequence). Trimming removed 3 bases at V and 7 bases at J, with 19 bases between. The CDR3 has 16 amino acids. The CDR3: CSASPRPGWENSPLHF. The CDR3 DNA reads as TGCAGTGCTAGTCCCAGACCGGGGTGGGAGAATTCACCCCTCCACTTT.

V and J are TRBV7-2 and TRBJ1-5; a weak D match, TRBD1 (6 bases). This CDR3 spans 14 amino acids. V dropped 5 bases and J dropped 2 bases, with 10 bases sitting between them. Per the germline V gene, CDR1 is SGHTA and CDR2 is FQGNSA. The DNA of the CDR3 is TGTGCCAGCAGCATAAAGGGGGGCAATCAGCCCCAGCATTTT. Amino acids: CASSIKGGNQPQHF.

Points on this clone: One junction end disagrees with the germline gene, perhaps due to a read error. The chain carries TRBV7-7 and TRBJ2-7; perhaps TRBD2 as D (6 bases). Germline V lookup: CDR1 SSHAT, CDR2 FNYEAQ (reference sequence). The CDR3 is made up of 13 amino acids. CDR3 loop: CASSLGEAYEQYF. The CDR3 DNA reads as TGTGCTAGCAGCTTAGGGGAGGCCTACGAGCAGTACTTC.

The rearrangement uses TRBV7-8 and TRBJ1-1; D may be TRBD1 (5 bases). Between the trimmed V and J ends, which lost 8 bases and 0 bases, there was a span of 16 bases. The CDR3 contains 15 residues. Germline V gives CDR1 SGHVS, CDR2 FQNEAQ. The CDR3 region is CASQRGVSMNTEAFF. The DNA of the CDR3 is TGTGCCAGCCAGCGGGGCGTCTCCATGAACACTGAAGCTTTCTTT. Full variable domain (remainder filled in from reference TRBV7-8 and TRBJ1-1): GAGVSQSPRYKVAKRGQDVALRCDPISGHVSLFWYQQALGQGPEFLTYFQNEAQLDKSGLPSDRFFAERPEGSVSTLKIQRTQQEDSAVYLCASQRGVSMNTEAFFGQGTRLTVV.

V usage is TRBV7-2 and J usage is TRBJ2-7, with 13 bases lining up with TRBD2. Germline V gene data show CDR1 as SGHTA and CDR2 as FQGNSA. The CDR3 covers 15 residues. V was clipped by 8 bases and J by 3 bases; unmatched bases: 7. DNA of the CDR3: TGTGCCAGCGGCCCACTAGCGGGGGGGCACTACGAGCAGTACTTC. It codes for CASGPLAGGHYEQYF.

The V gene is TRBV29-1, the J gene TRBJ1-1, with a tentative D call TRBD1 (5 bases). The ends were cut back, 1 base at V and 1 base at J, with 7 bases in the middle. The CDR3 covers 13 residues. Per germline, CDR1 SQVTM and CDR2 ANQGSEA. Here the CDR3 DNA reads TGCAGCGTTGAAGTCCAGGGGAACACTGAAGCTTTCTTT. This gives the protein CSVEVQGNTEAFF. The full variable domain, with the rest looked up from reference TRBV29-1 and TRBJ1-1, is SAVISQKPSRDICQRGTSLTIQCQVDSQVTMMFWYRQQPGQSLTLIATANQGSEATYESGFVIDKFPISRPNLTFSTLTVSNMSPEDSSIYLCSVEVQGNTEAFFGQGTRLTVV.

The CDR3 DNA sequence: TGTGCCAGCAGTGAACCGACAGGGGGGAATAGGGATAATTCACCCCTCCACTTT. This codes for CASSEPTGGNRDNSPLHF. V usage is TRBV6-1 and J usage is TRBJ1-6, with TRBD1 matching over 9 bases. CDR1 is MNHNS and CDR2 is SASEGT in the germline V gene. The trim removed 2 bases at V and 5 bases at J, leaving 10 bases unmatched. This CDR3 spans 18 amino acids.

The rearrangement joins TRBV7-2 to TRBJ2-3; 8 nucleotides align to TRBD2. The CDR3 is 15 residues long. Per germline, CDR1 SGHTA and CDR2 FQGNSA. Germline trimming cut 5 bases from V and 1 base from J; bases unmatched to any gene: 5. The CDR3 region is CASSLGGAGTDTQYF. DNA of the CDR3: TGTGCCAGCAGCCTCGGGGGGGCCGGCACAGATACGCAGTATTTT.

A single count supports this clone. The chain uses TRBV7-3 and TRBJ1-5, with D possibly being TRBD1 (5 bases). The CDR3 length is 20 residues. With 2 bases removed from V and 6 bases from J, the gap between germline ends came to 29 bases. Germline V gene lookup returns CDR1 SGHTA and CDR2 FQGTGA. Here the CDR3 DNA reads TGTGCCAGCAGCTTATTGGGTTTGGACGGTGACGACAGCCGACTTCAGCCCCAGCATTTT. This translates into CASSLLGLDGDDSRLQPQHF.